This TCR beta chain is from a study of early T cells in non-severe SARS-CoV-2 infection. Study-level information: It was bulk RNA from unsorted whole blood that was sequenced, and the chains were unpaired.

This clonotype showed up just a few times. Each CDR3 protein is one row after TCRdb ran MiXCR on the 5' RACE reads. The data contain about 77,000 distinct CDR3 sequences, about 15% of them singletons. CDR1 is MNHEY and CDR2 is SVGAGI in the germline V gene. The ends lost 2 bases at V and 6 bases at J; junction bases unmatched: 9. The CDR3 has 16 amino acids. Sequencing was carried out using whole blood. This chain uses TRBV6-5 with TRBJ2-3; 9 bases match TRBD2. This clonotype originated in an adult who was a healthcare worker with PCR-confirmed SARS-CoV-2 infection or an uninfected control (not recorded which). CDR3 sequence (DNA): TGTGCCAGCAGTTACGACACCGCGGGAGGGAGTGATACGCAGTATTTT. Protein: CASSYDTAGGSDTQYF.